A selection of T cell receptor beta chains follows, all from one sample in a study of OX40 agonist ivuxolimab in advanced cancers. Only in-frame clones appear in the TCRdb table, and some are missing; sequencing was by immunoSEQ multiplex PCR. The repertoire holds around 65,000 clones, roughly nine tenths seen once, with about 0.3% in the top ten. Sequences were derived from CD4+ or CD8+ T cells sorted from blood, sampled in a trial of the OX40 agonist ivuxolimab. These receptors came from an adult with an advanced solid tumor such as melanoma, head and neck, liver or kidney cancer. Both conserved end residues are part of each CDR3. The D gene is left open where the match is weak. Where a row states a size, it is once, few, many or the class of an expanded clone; other rows omit it.

cdr3_aa cdr3_nt v_call d_call clone_size j_call
CATSRGLAGVDTQYF TGTGCCACCAGCAGGGGACTAGCGGGAGTGGATACGCAGTATTTT TRBV15 TRBD2 few TRBJ2-3
CASSHTGWARGNSPLHF TGTGCCAGCAGTCATACAGGGTGGGCTCGGGGAAATTCACCCCTCCACTTT TRBV5-8 . once TRBJ1-6
CASSTPGAGSYEQYF TGTGCCAGTAGTACCCCAGGGGCAGGGAGCTACGAGCAGTACTTC TRBV19 . . TRBJ2-7
CATSRVLSVGGRYNEQFF TGTGCCACCAGCAGAGTCCTCTCGGTGGGAGGGCGCTACAATGAGCAGTTCTTC TRBV15 TRBD2 once TRBJ2-1
CASSLEGTGELFF TGTGCCAGCAGCTTAGAGGGCACCGGGGAGCTGTTTTTT TRBV5-6 . once TRBJ2-2
CASSPLAGVTGELFF TGTGCCAGCAGCCCACTAGCGGGGGTGACCGGGGAGCTGTTTTTT TRBV14 TRBD2 . TRBJ2-2
CASSIYSDSPLHF TGTGCCAGCAGCATCTACTCCGATTCACCCCTCCACTTT TRBV7-9 . . TRBJ1-6
CASSSQLINAKEQYF TGTGCCAGCAGTTCACAACTTATAAATGCTAAAGAGCAGTACTTC TRBV27 . . TRBJ2-7
CASSLALGFNTEAFF TGTGCCAGCAGCTTAGCTTTAGGGTTTAACACTGAAGCTTTCTTT TRBV7-9 . . TRBJ1-1
CASSLADEVAGKQYF TGCGCCAGCAGCTTGGCCGATGAAGTTGCTGGTAAGCAGTACTTC TRBV5-1 . . TRBJ2-7
CASSQMTGLIGVSEAFF TGTGCCAGCAGCCAGATGACAGGTCTAATCGGCGTCTCTGAAGCTTTCTTT TRBV14 . . TRBJ1-1
CASSVAQGSTQYF TGTGCCAGCAGCGTCGCTCAGGGGAGTACGCAGTATTTT TRBV7-3 . . TRBJ2-3
CASSFLQAPAPDTQYF TGTGCCAGCAGCTTCCTACAGGCCCCCGCACCAGATACGCAGTATTTT TRBV5-6 . . TRBJ2-3
CASRTVLSGYTF TGTGCCAGCAGGACAGTGTTATCTGGCTACACCTTC TRBV2 . once TRBJ1-2
CASSPARRLAGGGPVQFF TGTGCCAGCAGCCCTGCCCGGCGGCTAGCGGGGGGCGGTCCTGTACAGTTCTTC TRBV7-8 TRBD2 . TRBJ2-1
CASSTTGSNQPQHF TGTGCCAGTAGTACGACAGGGAGCAATCAGCCCCAGCATTTT TRBV19 TRBD1 . TRBJ1-5
CASSSGGQNTEAFF TGTGCCAGCAGCTCAGGGGGTCAGAACACTGAAGCTTTCTTT TRBV5-5 TRBD1 . TRBJ1-1
CASSSPFRGSAYNEQFF TGTGCCAGCAGTTCCCCCTTTCGAGGGAGCGCCTACAATGAGCAGTTCTTC TRBV27 . . TRBJ2-1
CASSHSSGAYNEQFF TGCGCCAGCAGCCACTCTAGCGGGGCGTACAATGAGCAGTTCTTC TRBV4-1 TRBD2 . TRBJ2-1
CASTFTGMNTEAFF TGCGCCAGCACCTTCACAGGTATGAACACTGAAGCTTTCTTT TRBV10-2 . . TRBJ1-1
CAWSVQSPGDNSPLHF TGTGCCTGGAGTGTACAGTCTCCAGGAGATAATTCACCCCTCCACTTT TRBV30 . . TRBJ1-6
CASSVAGRSYNEQFF TGTGCCAGCAGTGTCGCGGGTCGGTCCTACAATGAGCAGTTCTTC TRBV7-8 . . TRBJ2-1
CASSEPGRDGRYGYTF TGTGCCAGCAGTGAACCCGGCCGGGACGGCCGCTATGGCTACACCTTC TRBV25-1 . once TRBJ1-2
CASSQQATSYEQYF TGTGCCAGCTCCCAACAAGCAACTTCCTACGAGCAGTACTTC TRBV18 . . TRBJ2-7
CAISESGGTGFGQPQHF TGTGCCATCAGTGAGTCGGGGGGAACAGGGTTCGGTCAGCCCCAGCATTTT TRBV10-3 . . TRBJ1-5
CASRTTSANTGELFF TGTGCCAGTAGGACGACTAGCGCGAACACCGGGGAGCTGTTTTTT TRBV19 TRBD2 . TRBJ2-2
CSVGGAAGELFF TGCAGCGTGGGGGGTGCCGCCGGGGAGCTGTTTTTT TRBV29-1 . . TRBJ2-2
CASSPLDRASEQYF TGTGCCAGCAGCCCATTGGACAGGGCAAGCGAGCAGTACTTC TRBV7-6 TRBD1 . TRBJ2-7
CASSFSATNEKLFF TGTGCCAGCAGCTTCTCAGCAACTAATGAAAAACTGTTTTTT TRBV11-2 . . TRBJ1-4
CASSLSWIADTQYF TGCGCCAGCAGCTTATCTTGGATTGCAGATACGCAGTATTTT TRBV5-1 . . TRBJ2-3
CASSPRTGNTEAFF TGTGCCAGCAGCCCTAGGACGGGGAACACTGAAGCTTTCTTT TRBV11-2 . . TRBJ1-1
CASSIVGQGKDNEQFF TGTGCCAGTAGTATAGTGGGACAGGGTAAGGACAATGAGCAGTTCTTC TRBV19 TRBD1 . TRBJ2-1
CASSLFSSGYTF TGTGCCAGCAGTTTATTTTCCTCGGGCTACACCTTC TRBV28 . . TRBJ1-2
CASSTRDTTSTDTQYF TGTGCCAGTAGCACCCGGGACACAACTAGCACAGATACGCAGTATTTT TRBV19 . . TRBJ2-3
CASSPEGKTYEQYF TGTGCCAGCTCACCGGAGGGGAAAACCTACGAGCAGTACTTC TRBV18 . . TRBJ2-7
CSASRGPNTEAFF TGCAGCGCGAGCAGGGGGCCGAACACTGAAGCTTTCTTT TRBV29-1 TRBD1 . TRBJ1-1
CASSSGTYEQYF TGTGCCAGCAGTTCAGGGACGTACGAGCAGTACTTC TRBV6-6 . . TRBJ2-7
CASSPRPVGVLGSGNTIYF TGTGCCAGCAGCCCTCGACCGGTAGGGGTTTTAGGCTCTGGAAACACCATATATTTT TRBV9 . . TRBJ1-3
CASSLRTSGSLSEQYF TGTGCCAGCAGCCTCCGGACTAGCGGGAGTCTTAGCGAGCAGTACTTC TRBV13 TRBD2 . TRBJ2-7
CASSLRGSFMGYTF TGTGCCAGCAGTTTACGGGGGAGTTTTATGGGCTACACCTTC TRBV6-5 . once TRBJ1-2
CASSSRVSAANYGYTF TGTGCCAGCAGTTCTCGGGTATCGGCGGCCAACTATGGCTACACCTTC TRBV27 . once TRBJ1-2
CASTDPGTASTKQYF TGTGCCAGCACCGACCCAGGGACAGCCTCTACGAAGCAGTACTTC TRBV2 TRBD1 . TRBJ2-7
CASSVDAGQMNTEAFF TGTGCCAGCAGCGTCGACGCGGGACAGATGAACACTGAAGCTTTCTTT TRBV9 TRBD1 once TRBJ1-1
CASSLDRGGEKLFF TGTGCCAGCAGCTTAGACAGGGGCGGTGAAAAACTGTTTTTT TRBV7-8 TRBD1 . TRBJ1-4
CASSLEGSTEAFF TGTGCCAGCAGCTTGGAGGGTAGCACTGAAGCTTTCTTT TRBV5-5 . . TRBJ1-1
CASRKDRDYGYTF TGTGCCAGCAGGAAGGACAGGGACTATGGCTACACCTTC TRBV6-1 TRBD1 . TRBJ1-2
CSLTLGTSFTDTQYF TGCAGCCTCACCCTCGGGACTAGTTTCACAGATACGCAGTATTTT TRBV29-1 TRBD2 . TRBJ2-3
CSATSTDTQYF TGCAGTGCAACTAGCACAGATACGCAGTATTTT TRBV20-1 . . TRBJ2-3
CASRAGQGNGYTF TGTGCCAGCAGGGCTGGACAGGGGAATGGCTACACCTTC TRBV2 TRBD1 few TRBJ1-2
CSVPGLAGYEQYF TGCAGCGTTCCGGGACTAGCGGGCTACGAGCAGTACTTC TRBV29-1 TRBD2 . TRBJ2-7
CASSDGLAYEQYF TGTGCCAGCAGCGACGGCCTCGCCTACGAGCAGTACTTC TRBV9 . . TRBJ2-7
CASSFDSANTGELFF TGCGCCAGCAGCTTCGACAGCGCGAACACCGGGGAGCTGTTTTTT TRBV5-1 . . TRBJ2-2
CASSGTSGRKGSYNEQFF TGTGCCAGCAGTGGGACTAGCGGGAGAAAGGGGTCTTACAATGAGCAGTTCTTC TRBV6-1 TRBD2 . TRBJ2-1
CASSLKRQITEAFF TGTGCCAGCAGCTTAAAGCGACAGATCACTGAAGCTTTCTTT TRBV11-1 . . TRBJ1-1
CASEVPGGDRTNTEAFF TGTGCCAGCGAGGTGCCAGGGGGCGATAGGACAAACACTGAAGCTTTCTTT TRBV28 TRBD1 . TRBJ1-1
CASTPSNQPQHF TGTGCCAGCACCCCCTCCAATCAGCCCCAGCATTTT TRBV2 . once TRBJ1-5
CASSSRDSYNEQFF TGTGCCAGTAGTTCGAGGGACTCCTACAATGAGCAGTTCTTC TRBV19 . . TRBJ2-1